These 6 T cell receptor beta chains came from one sample sequenced in a study of blood T cell repertoires in COVID-19. TCRdb keeps only in-frame clones here, not all; method: immunoSEQ multiplex PCR. The table lists 140,000 or so clones, approximately 89% of them singletons. Input material: peripheral blood. These receptors all stem from a human donor in a cohort sampled during active COVID-19.

This clone was found once. This chain links TRBV15 with TRBJ1-2; 8 bases align to TRBD1. From germline, CDR1 is LNHNV and CDR2 YYDKDF (reference sequence). The CDR3 extends over 13 amino acids. V shed 5 bases and J 6 bases; nucleotides not matched to a gene: 5. The CDR3, as DNA: TGTGCCACCAGCGAGGGACAGGTCCATGGCTACACCTTC. Protein: CATSEGQVHGYTF.

This rearrangement joins TRBV6-4 to TRBJ1-1; weak D call: TRBD1 (5 bases). The CDR3 loop spans 13 amino acids. Trimming pared 0 bases from V and 6 bases from J, leaving 8 bases between. Germline V gives CDR1 MRHNA, CDR2 SNTAGT. The CDR3 loop is CASSDSGVAEAFF. CDR3 DNA: TGTGCCAGCAGTGACTCAGGGGTGGCTGAAGCTTTCTTT.

This sequence joins TRBV9 and TRBJ2-1; 10 nucleotides align to TRBD1. The CDR3 loop spans 14 amino acids. The germline V gene encodes CDR1 SGDLS and CDR2 YYNGEE. J gave up 10 bases and V 0 bases, and 4 bases lay outside the gene matches. The DNA for the CDR3 is TGTGCCAGCAGCGTAGGTGGACAGGGGGGCGAGCAGTTCTTC. Amino acids: CASSVGGQGGEQFF.

This chain joins TRBV6-5 and TRBJ2-3, with TRBD2 matching over 10 bases. CDR1 is MNHEY, CDR2 SVGAGI, per germline. V gave up 6 bases and J gave up 5 bases; unmatched junction bases: 8. The length of the CDR3 is 15 residues. CDR3 sequence: CASRRSGGARDTQYF. The CDR3 nucleotides read TGTGCCAGCAGGAGGAGCGGGGGGGCAAGAGATACGCAGTATTTT.

Concerning this clone: This CDR3 is also generated by other DNA sequences in the sample. The chain employs TRBV2 and TRBJ2-5; weak D call: TRBD1 (5 bases). CDR1 SNHLY and CDR2 FYNNEI come from the germline V gene. V shed 6 bases and J shed 5 bases, with 10 bases lying between them. The CDR3 totals 12 residues. CDR3 coding DNA: TGTGCCAGCAGCCAGGGTGGGGAGACCCAGTACTTC. Its protein is CASSQGGETQYF.

About this clone: At the DNA level, this CDR3 is encoded by other sequences in the same sample as well. CDR3 bases: TGCGCCAGCAGCTTCGGACTAGCGGACTACAATGAGCAGTTCTTC. It translates to CASSFGLADYNEQFF. The chain is built from TRBV5-1 and TRBJ2-1; TRBD2 matches at 10 bases. Trimming took 2 bases from V and 3 from J; bases not matched to a gene: 2. CDR1 is SGHRS and CDR2 is YFSETQ in the germline V gene. There are 15 residues in the CDR3. Full variable domain (rest looked up from reference TRBV5-1 and TRBJ2-1): KAGVTQTPRYLIKTRGQQVTLSCSPISGHRSVSWYQQTPGQGLQFLFEYFSETQRNKGNFPGRFSGRQFSNSRSEMNVSTLELGDSALYLCASSFGLADYNEQFFGPGTRLTVL.